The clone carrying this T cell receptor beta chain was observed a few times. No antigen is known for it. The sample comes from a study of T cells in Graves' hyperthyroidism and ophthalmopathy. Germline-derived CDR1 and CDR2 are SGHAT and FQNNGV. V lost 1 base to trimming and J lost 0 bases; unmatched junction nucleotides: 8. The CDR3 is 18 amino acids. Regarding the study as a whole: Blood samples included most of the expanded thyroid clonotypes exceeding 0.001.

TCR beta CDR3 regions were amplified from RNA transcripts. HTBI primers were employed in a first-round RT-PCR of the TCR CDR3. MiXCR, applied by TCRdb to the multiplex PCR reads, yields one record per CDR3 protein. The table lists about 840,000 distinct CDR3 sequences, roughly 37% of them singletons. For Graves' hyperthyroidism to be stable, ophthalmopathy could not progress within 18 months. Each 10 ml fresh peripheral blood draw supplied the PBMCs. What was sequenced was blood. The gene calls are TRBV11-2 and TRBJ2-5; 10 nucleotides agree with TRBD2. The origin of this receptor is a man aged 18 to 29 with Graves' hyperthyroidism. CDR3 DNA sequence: TGTGCCAGCAGCTTAGGACTAGCGGGCTTACGGTACCAAGAGACCCAGTACTTC. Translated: CASSLGLAGLRYQETQYF.